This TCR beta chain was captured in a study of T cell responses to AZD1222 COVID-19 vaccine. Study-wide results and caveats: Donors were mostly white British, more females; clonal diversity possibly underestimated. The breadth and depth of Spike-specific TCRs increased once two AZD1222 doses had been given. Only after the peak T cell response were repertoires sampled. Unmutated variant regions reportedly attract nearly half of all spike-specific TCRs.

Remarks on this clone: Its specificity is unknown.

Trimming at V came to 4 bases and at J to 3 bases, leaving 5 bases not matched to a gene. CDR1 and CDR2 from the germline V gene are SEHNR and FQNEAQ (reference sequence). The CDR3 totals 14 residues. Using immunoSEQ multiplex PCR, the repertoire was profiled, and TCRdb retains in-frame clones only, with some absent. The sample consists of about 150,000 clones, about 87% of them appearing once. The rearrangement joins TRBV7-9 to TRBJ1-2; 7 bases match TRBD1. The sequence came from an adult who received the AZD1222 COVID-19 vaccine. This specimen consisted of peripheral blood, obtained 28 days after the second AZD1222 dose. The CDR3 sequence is CASSSTGVDYGYTF. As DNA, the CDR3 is TGTGCCAGCAGCTCCACAGGGGTAGACTATGGCTACACCTTC.